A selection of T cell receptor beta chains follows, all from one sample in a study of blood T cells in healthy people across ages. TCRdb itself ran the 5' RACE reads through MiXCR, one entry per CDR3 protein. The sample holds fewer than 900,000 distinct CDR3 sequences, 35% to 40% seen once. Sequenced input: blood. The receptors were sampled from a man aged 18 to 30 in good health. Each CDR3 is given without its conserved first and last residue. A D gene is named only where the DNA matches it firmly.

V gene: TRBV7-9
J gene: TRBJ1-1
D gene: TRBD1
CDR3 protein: ASRRQGADTEAF

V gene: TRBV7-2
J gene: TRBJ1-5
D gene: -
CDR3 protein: ASSLFGDSNQPQH

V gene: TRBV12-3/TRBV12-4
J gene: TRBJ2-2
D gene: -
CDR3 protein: ASSTGPAVGELF

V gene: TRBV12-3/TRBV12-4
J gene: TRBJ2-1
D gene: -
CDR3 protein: ASSSTGYNEQF

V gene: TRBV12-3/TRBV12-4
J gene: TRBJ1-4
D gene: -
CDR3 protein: ASRDQGRVNEKLF

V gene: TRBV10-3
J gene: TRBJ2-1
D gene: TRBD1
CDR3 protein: AIQPEQGSPYNEQF

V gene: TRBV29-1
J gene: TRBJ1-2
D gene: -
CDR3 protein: SVRTDTNYGYT

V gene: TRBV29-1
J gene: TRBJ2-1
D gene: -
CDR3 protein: SVEKAPYNEQF

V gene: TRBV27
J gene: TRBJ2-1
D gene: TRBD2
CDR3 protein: ASSTTRTSGGAYNEQF

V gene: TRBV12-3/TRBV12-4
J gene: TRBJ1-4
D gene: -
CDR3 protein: ASSLGQKLF

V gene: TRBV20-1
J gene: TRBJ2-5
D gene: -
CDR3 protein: SASEGGPGETQY

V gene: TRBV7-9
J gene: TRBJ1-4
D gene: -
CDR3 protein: ASSSPQRGEKLF

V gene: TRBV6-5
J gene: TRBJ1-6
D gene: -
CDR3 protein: ASSPLGRGDNSPLH

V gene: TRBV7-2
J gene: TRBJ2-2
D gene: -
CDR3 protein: ANSEKARTANTGELF

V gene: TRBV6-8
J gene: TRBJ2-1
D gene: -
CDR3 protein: ASKGTGSYNEQF

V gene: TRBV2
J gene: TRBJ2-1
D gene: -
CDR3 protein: ARGRVGHNEQF

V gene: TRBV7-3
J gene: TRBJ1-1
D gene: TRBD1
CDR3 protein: ASRETGTANTEAF

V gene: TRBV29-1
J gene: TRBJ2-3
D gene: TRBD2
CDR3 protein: SVQLAGEITDTQY

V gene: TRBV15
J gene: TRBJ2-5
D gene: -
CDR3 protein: ATSRDQEASYGQY

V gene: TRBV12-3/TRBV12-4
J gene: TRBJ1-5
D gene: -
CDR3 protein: ASSLGAMNQPQH

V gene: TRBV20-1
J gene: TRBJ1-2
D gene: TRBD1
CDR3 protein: SASRQGRDYGYT

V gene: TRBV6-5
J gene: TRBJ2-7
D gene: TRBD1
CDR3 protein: ASSYLRTGLSLAGSYNEQY

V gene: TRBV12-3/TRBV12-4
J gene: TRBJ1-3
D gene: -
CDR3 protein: ATQNPGNTIY

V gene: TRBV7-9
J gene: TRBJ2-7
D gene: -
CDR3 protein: ASSLALGVDYEQY